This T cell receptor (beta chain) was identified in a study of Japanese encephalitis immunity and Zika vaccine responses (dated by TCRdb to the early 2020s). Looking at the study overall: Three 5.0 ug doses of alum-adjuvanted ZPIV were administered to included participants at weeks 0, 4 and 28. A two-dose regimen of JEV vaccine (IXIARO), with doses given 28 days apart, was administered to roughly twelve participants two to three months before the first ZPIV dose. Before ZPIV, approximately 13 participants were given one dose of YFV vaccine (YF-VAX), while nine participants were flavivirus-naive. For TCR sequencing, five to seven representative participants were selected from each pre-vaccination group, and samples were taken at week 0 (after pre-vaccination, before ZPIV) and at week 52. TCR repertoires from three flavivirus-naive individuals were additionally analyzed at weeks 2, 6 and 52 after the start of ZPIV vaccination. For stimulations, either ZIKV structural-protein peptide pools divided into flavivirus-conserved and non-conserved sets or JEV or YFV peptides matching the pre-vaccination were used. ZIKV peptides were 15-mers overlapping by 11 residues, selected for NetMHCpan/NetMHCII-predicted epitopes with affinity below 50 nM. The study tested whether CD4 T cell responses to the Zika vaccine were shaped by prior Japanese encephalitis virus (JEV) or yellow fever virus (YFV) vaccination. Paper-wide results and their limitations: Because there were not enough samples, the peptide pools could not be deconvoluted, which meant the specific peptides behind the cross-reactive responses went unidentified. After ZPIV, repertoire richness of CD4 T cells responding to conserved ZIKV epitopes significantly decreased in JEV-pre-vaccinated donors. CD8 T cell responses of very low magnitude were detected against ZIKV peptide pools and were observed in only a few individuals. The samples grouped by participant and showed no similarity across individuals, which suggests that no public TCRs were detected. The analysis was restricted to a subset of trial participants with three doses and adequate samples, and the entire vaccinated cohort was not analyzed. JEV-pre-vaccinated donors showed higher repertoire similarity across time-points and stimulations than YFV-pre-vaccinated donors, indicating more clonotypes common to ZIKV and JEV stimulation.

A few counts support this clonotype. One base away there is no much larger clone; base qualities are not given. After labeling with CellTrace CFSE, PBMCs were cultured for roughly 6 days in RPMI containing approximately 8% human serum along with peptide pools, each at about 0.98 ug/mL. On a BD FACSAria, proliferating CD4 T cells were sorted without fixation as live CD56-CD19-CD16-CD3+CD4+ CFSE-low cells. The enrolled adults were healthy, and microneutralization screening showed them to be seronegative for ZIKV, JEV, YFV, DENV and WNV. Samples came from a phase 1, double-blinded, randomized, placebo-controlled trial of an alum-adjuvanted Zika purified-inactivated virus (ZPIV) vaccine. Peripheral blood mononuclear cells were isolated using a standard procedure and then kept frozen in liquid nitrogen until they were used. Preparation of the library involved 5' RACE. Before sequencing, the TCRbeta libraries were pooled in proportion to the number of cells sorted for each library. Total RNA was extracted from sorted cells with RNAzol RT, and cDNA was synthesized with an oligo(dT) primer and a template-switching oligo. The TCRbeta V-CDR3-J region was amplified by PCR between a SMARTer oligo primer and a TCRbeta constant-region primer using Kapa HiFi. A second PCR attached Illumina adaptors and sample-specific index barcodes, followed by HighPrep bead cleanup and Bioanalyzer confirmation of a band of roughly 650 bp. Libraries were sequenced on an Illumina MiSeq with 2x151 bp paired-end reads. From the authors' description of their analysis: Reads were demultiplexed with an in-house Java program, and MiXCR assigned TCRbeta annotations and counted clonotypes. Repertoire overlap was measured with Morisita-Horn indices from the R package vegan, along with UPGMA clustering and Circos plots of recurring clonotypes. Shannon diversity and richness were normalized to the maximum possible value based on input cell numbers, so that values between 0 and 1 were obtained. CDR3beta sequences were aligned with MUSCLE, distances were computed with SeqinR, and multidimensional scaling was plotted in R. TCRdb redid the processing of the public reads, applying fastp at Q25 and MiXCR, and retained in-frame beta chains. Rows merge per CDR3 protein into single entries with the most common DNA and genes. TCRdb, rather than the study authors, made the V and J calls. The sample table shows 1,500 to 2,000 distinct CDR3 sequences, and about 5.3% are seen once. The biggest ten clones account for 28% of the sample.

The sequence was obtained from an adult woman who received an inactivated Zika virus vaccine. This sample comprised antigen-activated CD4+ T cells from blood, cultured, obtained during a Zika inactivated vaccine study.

The bases are TGTGCCAGCAGCTGGAGGCCGGGACTAGCGGGTAATGAGCAGTTCTTC. Its coded protein is CASSWRPGLAGNEQFF. The rearrangement joined TRBV5-6 to TRBJ2-1; TRBD2 agrees with 12 junctional bases. The CDR3 spans 16 residues, from the cysteine through the phenylalanine. Of all the DNA, just the CDR3 is kept, 48 bases in frame from base 1. CDR1 SGHDT and CDR2 YYEEEE are derived from the germline V gene. V is cut back by 3 bases and J by 7 bases, with 8 bases in the junction unmatched.